Presented here are 18 T cell receptor beta chains from one specimen sequenced in a study of cytomegalovirus exposure and HLA in healthy donors. In the PCR, 60 Vbeta and 13 Jbeta primers were used. Profiled with immunoSEQ multiplex PCR; TCRdb holds only in-frame clones, not every one. The profile shows more than 80,000 clones, around three fifths of them singletons. The sequenced sample consisted of PBMCs. These TCRs come from a middle-aged woman in good health and CMV-seropositive.

This clone occurred once. In nucleotides, the CDR3 is TGTGCCAGCAGCGTAGACGGGACCCAGTACTTC. The encoded protein is CASSVDGTQYF. V and J are TRBV9 and TRBJ2-5; the D is unclear. V was pared by 0 bases and J by 7 bases, with 4 bases between. Germline V gene sequence: CDR1 SGDLS, CDR2 YYNGEE. The CDR3 has 11 amino acids. Using reference TRBV9 and TRBJ2-5 for the parts outside the CDR3, the full variable domain is DSGVTQTPKHLITATGQRVTLRCSPRSGDLSVYWYQQSLDQGLQFLIQYYNGEERAKGNILERFSAQQFPDLHSELNLSSLELGDSALYFCASSVDGTQYFGPGTRLLVL.

In this sample, this clone turned up a few times. This chain connects TRBV27 to TRBJ2-7; maybe TRBD2 (6 bases). The germline CDR1 and CDR2 sequences are MNHEY and SMNVEV (reference sequence). The CDR3 runs 13 residues. The V end was cut by 5 bases, the J end by 0 bases, with 8 bases between. The CDR3 bases are TGTGCCAGCAGTCAGGGAGGCTCCTACGAGCAGTACTTC. Amino acid sequence: CASSQGGSYEQYF.

This clone has a handful of counts. The chain has TRBV5-4 and TRBJ1-2; D gene uncertain. Per the germline V gene, CDR1 is SGHNT and CDR2 is YYREEE (reference sequence). The ends were cut back, 0 bases at V and 2 bases at J, with 20 bases in the middle. The CDR3 spans 18 residues. This chain's CDR3 is CASSLASVSRRFNYGYTF. The CDR3 DNA is TGTGCCAGCAGCTTGGCCTCGGTATCCCGCCGCTTCAACTATGGCTACACCTTC.

The chain combines TRBV2 with TRBJ2-7; the D is unclear. Trimming took off 3 bases at V and 4 bases at J, with 10 bases between the two ends. Germline values: CDR1 SNHLY, CDR2 FYNNEI. CDR3 size: 13 residues. The CDR3 spells CASSERLSYEQYF. The DNA for the CDR3 is TGTGCCAGCAGTGAGAGGTTGAGTTACGAGCAGTACTTC. Drawing the rest from reference TRBV2 and TRBJ2-7, the complete variable domain is EPEVTQTPSHQVTQMGQEVILRCVPISNHLYFYWYRQILGQKVEFLVSFYNNEISEKSEIFDDQFSVERPDGSNFTLKIRSTKLEDSAMYFCASSERLSYEQYFGPGTRLTVT.

V usage is TRBV7-9 and J usage is TRBJ1-1; TRBD1 might be the D (6 bases). The CDR3 loop spans 13 amino acids. V was pared by 7 bases and J by 1 base, with 10 bases between. The germline V gene encodes CDR1 SEHNR and CDR2 FQNEAQ (reference sequence). The CDR3 sequence: CASTETGNTEAFF. Written as DNA, the CDR3 is TGTGCCAGCACCGAGACAGGGAACACTGAAGCTTTCTTT.

The chain combines TRBV4-3 with TRBJ2-1; possibly TRBD2 for D (6 bases). The CDR3 extends over 15 amino acids. Trimming stripped 0 bases from V and 11 bases from J, with 17 bases between. Germline CDR1 is LGHNA and CDR2 is YSLEER. CDR3 sequence (DNA): TGCGCCAGCAGCCAAGATGCTGGAGGGGCTCGAAAGCAGTTCTTC. This gives the protein CASSQDAGGARKQFF.

J is TRBJ2-1 and V is TRBV7-8, with D maybe TRBD2 (6 bases). CDR1 and CDR2 (germline): SGHVS, FQNEAQ. Between the trimmed V and J ends, which lost 1 base and 10 bases, there was a span of 17 bases. The CDR3 is 15 residues long. CDR3 DNA sequence: TGTGCCAGCAGCTTAGATGGGACTGCCCGGCGGGAGCAGTTCTTC. Protein: CASSLDGTARREQFF. The complete variable domain, with remaining parts taken from reference TRBV7-8 and TRBJ2-1, reads GAGVSQSPRYKVAKRGQDVALRCDPISGHVSLFWYQQALGQGPEFLTYFQNEAQLDKSGLPSDRFFAERPEGSVSTLKIQRTQQEDSAVYLCASSLDGTARREQFFGPGTRLTVL.

V and J are TRBV4-3 and TRBJ2-7; no definite D call. CDR1 LGHNA and CDR2 YSLEER come from the germline V gene. V was cut by 0 bases and J by 1 base, with 10 bases left in between. The CDR3 sequence is 15 residues long. The CDR3 region is CASSQEWRLSYEQYF. CDR3 nucleotide sequence: TGCGCCAGCAGCCAAGAATGGCGGTTGTCCTACGAGCAGTACTTC.

The chain employs TRBV9 and TRBJ2-1, with D maybe TRBD2 (6 bases). The CDR3 contains 16 residues. Trimming took off 0 bases at V and 3 bases at J, with 13 bases between the two ends. CDR1 is SGDLS, CDR2 YYNGEE, per germline. CDR3 region: CASSVGGGYYYNEQFF. Here the CDR3 DNA reads TGTGCCAGCAGCGTAGGGGGAGGCTATTACTACAATGAGCAGTTCTTC.

This rearrangement joins TRBV18 to TRBJ1-1; the match to TRBD1 covers 7 bases. V dropped 4 bases and J dropped 4; count of bases not matched to a gene: 3. The CDR3 is 13 amino acids. The germline CDR1 and CDR2 sequences are KGHSH and LQKENI. CDR3 nucleotides: TGTGCCAGCTCACAGGGGGCGGGCACTGAAGCTTTCTTT. Encoded protein: CASSQGAGTEAFF.

The rearrangement links TRBV28 to TRBJ2-3, with 7 bases identical to TRBD2. The germline V gene encodes CDR1 MDHEN and CDR2 SYDVKM. This CDR3 region has 17 residues. V shed 8 bases and J 1 base; nucleotides not matched to a gene: 15. The CDR3 is CASPPAGASGRTDTQYF. The CDR3 coding sequence is TGTGCCAGCCCTCCAGCGGGCGCTAGCGGACGCACAGATACGCAGTATTTT.

This clone was counted between two and nine times. The chain employs TRBV29-1 and TRBJ1-2; maybe TRBD1 (5 bases). Germline V gene lookup returns CDR1 SQVTM and CDR2 ANQGSEA. V lost 4 bases to trimming and J lost 6 bases, with 9 bases between them. The CDR3 spans 11 residues. The CDR3 reads CSVVQGDGYTF. In DNA, the CDR3 is TGCAGCGTTGTGCAGGGTGATGGCTACACCTTC.

The rearrangement joins TRBV11-2 to TRBJ2-7; 8 nucleotides line up with TRBD2. Looked up from germline, CDR1 is SGHAT and CDR2 is FQNNGV. The CDR3 is made up of 14 amino acids. With V trimmed by 4 bases and J by 2 bases, 4 bases remained unmatched. The CDR3 DNA reads as TGTGCCAGCAGCTCACTAGCGGTAGCCTACGAGCAGTACTTC. Amino acids: CASSSLAVAYEQYF.

V usage is TRBV19 and J usage is TRBJ1-1; possible D gene TRBD1, 5 bases. The germline CDR1 and CDR2 sequences are LNHDA and SQIVND (reference sequence). With 5 bases removed from V and 4 bases from J, the gap between germline ends came to 11 bases. The CDR3 totals 13 residues. The CDR3 here is CASSEGRGTEAFF. The CDR3 nucleotides are TGTGCCAGTAGTGAAGGAAGGGGCACTGAAGCTTTCTTT. Combining the CDR3 with reference TRBV19 and TRBJ1-1 gives the whole variable domain DGGITQSPKYLFRKEGQNVTLSCEQNLNHDAMYWYRQDPGQGLRLIYYSQIVNDFQKGDIAEGYSVSREKKESFPLTVTSAQKNPTAFYLCASSEGRGTEAFFGQGTRLTVV.

The chain carries TRBV15 and TRBJ2-7; D perhaps matches TRBD2 (5 bases). This CDR3 region has 17 residues. With 0 bases removed from V and 4 bases from J, the gap between germline ends came to 19 bases. Looked up from germline, CDR1 is LNHNV and CDR2 is YYDKDF (reference sequence). The CDR3 nucleotides are TGTGCCACCAGCAGAGATCATAACCGGGGTGCGAAATACGAGCAGTACTTC. Translating it yields CATSRDHNRGAKYEQYF.

This chain uses TRBV29-1 with TRBJ1-1, with 11 positions matching TRBD1. With 3 bases clipped from V and 11 bases from J, the junction kept 11 bases outside the gene matches. Germline-derived CDR1 and CDR2 are SQVTM and ANQGSEA. This CDR3 comprises 14 residues. CDR3 sequence (DNA): TGCAGCGTTGATTGGTCCGGACAGGGGGCAGGCGCTTTCTTT. Translating it yields CSVDWSGQGAGAFF.

As DNA, the CDR3 is TGTGCCAGCAGCCCAGGGACTAGCTTCCTCAATGAGCAGTTCTTC. This codes for CASSPGTSFLNEQFF. This chain uses TRBV7-9 with TRBJ2-1; 9 bases align to TRBD2. Germline V lookup: CDR1 SEHNR, CDR2 FQNEAQ (reference sequence). V lost 5 bases and J lost 6; bases outside the gene matches: 8. The CDR3 is 15 amino acids.

The chain employs TRBV11-2 and TRBJ1-4, with TRBD1 matching over 9 bases. J was trimmed by 7 bases and V by 5 bases; bases with no gene match: 8. CDR1 is SGHAT and CDR2 is FQNNGV in the germline V gene. The CDR3 consists of 15 residues. The CDR3 is CASSRETGGIEKLFF. In DNA form, the CDR3 reads TGTGCCAGCAGCCGCGAGACAGGGGGAATTGAAAAACTGTTTTTT.